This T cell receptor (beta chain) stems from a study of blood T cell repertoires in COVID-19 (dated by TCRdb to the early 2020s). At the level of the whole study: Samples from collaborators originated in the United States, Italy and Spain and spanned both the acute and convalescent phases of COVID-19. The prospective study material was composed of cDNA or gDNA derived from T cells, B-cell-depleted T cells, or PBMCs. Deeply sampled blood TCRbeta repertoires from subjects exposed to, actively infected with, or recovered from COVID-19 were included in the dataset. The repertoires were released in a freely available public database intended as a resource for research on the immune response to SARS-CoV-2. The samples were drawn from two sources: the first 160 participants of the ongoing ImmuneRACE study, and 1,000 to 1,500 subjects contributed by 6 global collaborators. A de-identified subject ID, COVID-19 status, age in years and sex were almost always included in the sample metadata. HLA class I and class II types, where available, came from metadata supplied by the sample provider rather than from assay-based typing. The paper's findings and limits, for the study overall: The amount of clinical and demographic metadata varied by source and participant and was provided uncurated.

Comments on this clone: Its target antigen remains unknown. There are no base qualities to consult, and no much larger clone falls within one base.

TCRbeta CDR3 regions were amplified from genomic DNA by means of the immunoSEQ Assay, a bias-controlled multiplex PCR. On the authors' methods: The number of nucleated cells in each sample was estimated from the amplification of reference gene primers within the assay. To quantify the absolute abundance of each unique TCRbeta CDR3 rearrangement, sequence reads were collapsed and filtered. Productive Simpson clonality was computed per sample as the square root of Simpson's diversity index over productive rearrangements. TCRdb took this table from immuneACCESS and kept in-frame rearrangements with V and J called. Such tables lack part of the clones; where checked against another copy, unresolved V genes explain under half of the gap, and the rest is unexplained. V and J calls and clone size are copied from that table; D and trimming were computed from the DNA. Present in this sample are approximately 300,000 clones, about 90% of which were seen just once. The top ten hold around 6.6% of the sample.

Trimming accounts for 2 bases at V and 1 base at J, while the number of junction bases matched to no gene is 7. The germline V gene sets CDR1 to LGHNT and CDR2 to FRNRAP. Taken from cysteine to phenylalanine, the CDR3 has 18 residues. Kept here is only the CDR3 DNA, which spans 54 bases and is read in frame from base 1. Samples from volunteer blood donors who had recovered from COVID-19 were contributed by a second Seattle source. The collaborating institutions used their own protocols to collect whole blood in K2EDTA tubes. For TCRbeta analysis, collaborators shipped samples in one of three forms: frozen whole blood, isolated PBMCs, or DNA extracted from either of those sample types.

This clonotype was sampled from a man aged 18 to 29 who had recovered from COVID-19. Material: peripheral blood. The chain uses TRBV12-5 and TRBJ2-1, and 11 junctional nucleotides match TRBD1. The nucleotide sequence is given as TGTGCTAGTGGTTTGCAACGAGGGGACAGGGGGTCCTACAATGAGCAGTTCTTC. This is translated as CASGLQRGDRGSYNEQFF.